These 7 T cell receptor beta chains share one sample of origin, sequenced in a study of beta chain features in type 1 diabetes. The study, taken as a whole, reports: In every one of the four CD4+ subsets, TCRB CDR3s were moderately but significantly shorter in Type 1 diabetes patients.

Sequencing targeted expressed TCRB transcripts, as all isolated RNA had been reverse transcribed. Sequencing used immunoSEQ multiplex PCR; TCRdb keeps in-frame clones, though not all of them. The sample includes 100,000 to 150,000 clones, around 15% of them seen just once. These receptors' antigens are unknown. The sequencing sample was made of central memory CD4+ T cells from blood. The receptor source for this set is a man aged 18 to 30 with type 1 diabetes.

The V gene is TRBV27, the J gene TRBJ2-4, with 9 bases identical to TRBD1. Germline V gene sequence: CDR1 MNHEY, CDR2 SMNVEV (reference sequence). After removal of 5 bases from V and 11 bases from J, the junction contained 7 bases not matched to a gene. The CDR3 covers 13 residues. The DNA of the CDR3 is TGTGCCAGCAGTCCACAGGGGGCCAAGGTTCAGTACTTC. It yields the protein CASSPQGAKVQYF.

The chain recombines TRBV4-2 with TRBJ2-7; the D is unclear. CDR3 length: 14 residues. The germline V gene encodes CDR1 LGHNA and CDR2 YNFKEQ. With 0 bases removed from V and 1 base from J, the gap between germline ends came to 7 bases. Written as DNA, the CDR3 is TGTGCCAGCAGCCAAGATTGGCAATCCTACGAGCAGTACTTC. This codes for CASSQDWQSYEQYF.

This clone has more than one count but fewer than ten. The chain is built from TRBV7-9 and TRBJ2-2, with 7 bases that match TRBD2. The CDR3 is 13 amino acids. In germline, CDR1 is SEHNR, CDR2 FQNEAQ (reference sequence). V was pared by 1 base and J by 8 bases, with 1 base of the junction left unmatched. The CDR3 sequence: CASSLEAGGELFF. DNA of the CDR3: TGTGCCAGCAGCTTAGAAGCGGGAGGGGAGCTGTTTTTT.

V usage is TRBV19 and J usage is TRBJ2-7, with 14 bases aligning to TRBD2. The CDR3 loop spans 14 amino acids. CDR1 is LNHDA and CDR2 is SQIVND in the germline V gene (reference sequence). In nucleotides, the CDR3 is TGTGCTGCCGGGACTAGCGGGAGATCCTACGAGCAGTACTTC. This gives the protein CAAGTSGRSYEQYF.

V is TRBV30 and J is TRBJ2-7; 7 bases fit TRBD1. This CDR3 is 16 amino acids long. The ends lost 0 bases at V and 2 bases at J; junction bases unmatched: 10. Germline CDR1 is GTSNPN and CDR2 is SVGIG (reference sequence). The CDR3 DNA reads TGTGCCTGGAGTGTCGTCGAGACAGGGAACCCCTACGAGCAGTACTTC. Amino acid sequence: CAWSVVETGNPYEQYF.

The rearrangement joins TRBV30 to TRBJ2-7; the match to TRBD1 covers 8 bases. CDR3 size: 14 residues. The trim removed 5 bases at V and 2 bases at J, leaving 8 bases unmatched. Germline assignment: CDR1 GTSNPN and CDR2 SVGIG (reference sequence). The chain's CDR3 is CAWAWDRTTYEQYF. In DNA form, the CDR3 reads TGTGCCTGGGCCTGGGACAGGACCACCTACGAGCAGTACTTC.

Comment on this clone: Other DNA sequences in the sample encode the same CDR3. This sequence joins TRBV5-1 and TRBJ2-5; D unresolved. This CDR3 region has 13 residues. V dropped 0 bases and J dropped 5 bases, with 8 bases sitting between them. Germline CDR1 reads SGHRS; CDR2 reads YFSETQ. The CDR3 loop reads CASSLGSQETQYF. The CDR3 coding sequence is TGCGCCAGCAGCTTGGGGAGTCAGGAGACCCAGTACTTC.